The rows below give T cell receptor beta chains drawn from one sample of a study of identical twins. MiXCR, run by TCRdb on the 5' RACE reads, gives a single entry per CDR3 protein. The sample carries around 340,000 distinct CDR3 sequences, more than 9% recorded once. These data are also associated with another study on yellow fever vaccine responses in identical twins.

The specimen sequenced was CD8+ T cells sorted from blood. All receptors come from a woman between 18 and 30 years old in good health. CDR3s leave out the opening cysteine and the closing phenylalanine or tryptophan.

TRBJ2-1 | TRBV29-1 | SVEWGVYNEQF
TRBJ1-5 | TRBV5-1 | ASSRQAVQPQH
TRBJ2-7 | TRBV5-1 | ASSNHNYEQY
TRBJ2-5 | TRBV7-9 | ASSDRDETQY
TRBJ2-5 | TRBV4-1 | ASSQTGPETQY
TRBJ1-2 | TRBV12-3/TRBV12-4 | ASTRGYGYT
TRBJ2-5 | TRBV12-3/TRBV12-4 | ASSRTGAGETQY
TRBJ2-1 | TRBV20-1 | SARLDRDYEQF
TRBJ2-1 | TRBV28 | ASSVRGHNEQF
TRBJ1-5 | TRBV12-3/TRBV12-4 | ASSPTGIIQPQH
TRBJ1-1 | TRBV20-1 | SALNRKNTEAF
TRBJ2-3 | TRBV7-9 | ASSLAGGADTQY
TRBJ2-7 | TRBV10-2 | ASSVSGKGIYEQY
TRBJ2-5 | TRBV11-1 | ASSPRSELAGGPSPQY
TRBJ2-1 | TRBV20-1 | SARDQGTSGSYEQF
TRBJ2-1 | TRBV7-9 | ASSQPGQADNEQF
TRBJ2-1 | TRBV6-1 | ASSPTADNTRGNEQF
TRBJ1-2 | TRBV6-1 | ASSAGRGADGYT
TRBJ2-2 | TRBV24-1 | ATSDPEMTLNTGELF
TRBJ2-1 | TRBV20-1 | SARSGTSGSSEQF
TRBJ1-4 | TRBV20-1 | SAQIGREGYEKLF
TRBJ2-1 | TRBV20-1 | SASGEFWDEQF
TRBJ2-1 | TRBV27 | ASSLWRGPYNEQF
TRBJ1-6 | TRBV9 | ASSSEGGNSPLH
TRBJ2-7 | TRBV29-1 | SVWTSGASYEQY
TRBJ1-6 | TRBV4-1 | ASSHKGTANNSPLH
TRBJ1-1 | TRBV7-9 | ASSSRTGFQAF
TRBJ2-1 | TRBV29-1 | SVVPSGGSNEQF
TRBJ1-4 | TRBV12-3/TRBV12-4 | ASTPEGLGEKLF
TRBJ1-2 | TRBV7-8 | ASSDRDPNYGYT
TRBJ2-2 | TRBV12-3/TRBV12-4 | ASSPPPLAGNTGELF
TRBJ2-1 | TRBV7-6 | ASSLAGGGDEQF
TRBJ1-1 | TRBV6-5 | ASSYSGTGEAF
TRBJ2-1 | TRBV3-1 | ASSQDLVSYNEQF
TRBJ2-5 | TRBV7-9 | ATNTAGRESGETQY
TRBJ2-1 | TRBV20-1 | SARARLAPYNEQF
TRBJ2-4 | TRBV6-1 | ASKEGGWTGEGRKY
TRBJ2-1 | TRBV11-2 | ASTDRGEYNEQF